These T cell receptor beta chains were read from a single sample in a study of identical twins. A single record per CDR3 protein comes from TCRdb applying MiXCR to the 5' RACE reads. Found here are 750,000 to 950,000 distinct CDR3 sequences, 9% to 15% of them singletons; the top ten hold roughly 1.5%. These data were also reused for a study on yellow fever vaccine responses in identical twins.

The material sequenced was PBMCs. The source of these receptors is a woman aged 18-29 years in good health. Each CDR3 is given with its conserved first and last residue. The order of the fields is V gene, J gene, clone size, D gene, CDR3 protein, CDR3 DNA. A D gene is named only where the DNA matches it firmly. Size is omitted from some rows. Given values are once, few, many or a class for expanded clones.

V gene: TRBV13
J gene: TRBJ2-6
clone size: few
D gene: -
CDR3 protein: CASSLPQRPSGANVLTF
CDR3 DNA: TGTGCCAGCAGCTTACCCCAGCGGCCCTCTGGGGCCAACGTCCTTACTTTC

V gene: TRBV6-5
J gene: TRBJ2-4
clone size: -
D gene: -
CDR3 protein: CASSYSWLWGAIQYF
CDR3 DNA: TGTGCCAGCAGTTACTCGTGGTTGTGGGGAGCCATTCAGTACTTC

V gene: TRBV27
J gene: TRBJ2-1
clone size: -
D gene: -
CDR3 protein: CASSLQNNYNEQFF
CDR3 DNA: TGTGCCAGCAGTTTACAGAACAACTACAATGAGCAGTTCTTC

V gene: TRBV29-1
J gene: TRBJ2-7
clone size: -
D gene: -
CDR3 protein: CSVGLPYEQYF
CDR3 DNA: TGCAGCGTTGGGCTTCCCTACGAGCAGTACTTC

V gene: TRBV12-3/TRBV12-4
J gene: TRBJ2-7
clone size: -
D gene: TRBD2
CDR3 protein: CASRGTSGSVYEQYF
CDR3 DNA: TGTGCCAGCAGAGGTACTAGCGGGAGCGTATACGAGCAGTACTTC

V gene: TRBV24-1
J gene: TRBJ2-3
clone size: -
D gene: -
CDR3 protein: CATSDRDPDTQYF
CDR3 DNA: TGTGCCACCAGTGACCGGGATCCAGATACGCAGTATTTT

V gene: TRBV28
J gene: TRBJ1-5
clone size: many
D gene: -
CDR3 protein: CASSLRDNQPQHF
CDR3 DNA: TGTGCCAGCAGTTTAAGGGACAATCAGCCCCAGCATTTT

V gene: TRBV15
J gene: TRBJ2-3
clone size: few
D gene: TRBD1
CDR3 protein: CATSRLTGGGTDTQYF
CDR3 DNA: TGTGCCACCAGCAGATTAACAGGGGGAGGCACAGATACGCAGTATTTT

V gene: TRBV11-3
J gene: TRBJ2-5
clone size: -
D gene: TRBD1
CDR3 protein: CASRPGGLETQYF
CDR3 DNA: TGTGCCAGCAGACCAGGGGGTTTGGAGACCCAGTACTTC

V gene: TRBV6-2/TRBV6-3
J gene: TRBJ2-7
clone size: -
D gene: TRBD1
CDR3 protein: CASREGQGNRYEQYF
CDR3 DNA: TGTGCCAGCAGGGAAGGACAGGGAAATCGCTACGAGCAGTACTTC

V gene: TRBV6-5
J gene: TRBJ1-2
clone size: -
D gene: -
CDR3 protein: CASSYTGTPGYGYTF
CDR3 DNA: TGTGCCAGCAGTTACACCGGGACACCCGGCTATGGCTACACCTTC

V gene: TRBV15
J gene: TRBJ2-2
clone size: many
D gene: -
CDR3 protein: CATSRRKGNTGELFF
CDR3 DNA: TGTGCCACCAGCCGACGGAAGGGGAACACCGGGGAGCTGTTTTTT

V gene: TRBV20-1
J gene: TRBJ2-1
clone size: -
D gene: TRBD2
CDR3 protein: CSAGHWASGKTDEQFF
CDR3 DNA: TGCAGTGCCGGCCATTGGGCTAGCGGGAAAACCGATGAGCAGTTCTTC

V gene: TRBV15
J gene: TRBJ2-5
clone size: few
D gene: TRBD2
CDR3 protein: CATSRRGASGSIQETQYF
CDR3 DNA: TGTGCCACCAGCCGCAGGGGGGCTAGCGGGAGTATCCAAGAGACCCAGTACTTC

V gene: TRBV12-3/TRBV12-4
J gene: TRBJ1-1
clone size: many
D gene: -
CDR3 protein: CASTPDGKGVAEAFF
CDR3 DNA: TGTGCCAGCACCCCGGACGGTAAGGGGGTTGCTGAAGCTTTCTTT

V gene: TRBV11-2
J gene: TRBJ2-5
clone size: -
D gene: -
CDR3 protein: CASSLGGGSWGRLQETQYF
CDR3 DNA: TGTGCCAGCAGCTTAGGAGGCGGGAGTTGGGGGCGTTTACAAGAGACCCAGTACTTC

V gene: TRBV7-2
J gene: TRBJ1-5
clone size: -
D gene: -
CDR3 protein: CASSLPGGRNQPQHF
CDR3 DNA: TGTGCCAGCAGCTTGCCCGGGGGGCGGAATCAGCCCCAGCATTTT

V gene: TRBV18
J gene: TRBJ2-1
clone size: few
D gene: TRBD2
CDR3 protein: CASSPQSGGTYNEQFF
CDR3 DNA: TGTGCCAGCTCACCACAAAGCGGGGGGACCTACAATGAGCAGTTCTTC

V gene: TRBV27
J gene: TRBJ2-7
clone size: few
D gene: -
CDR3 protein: CASSFRQTTLYEQYF
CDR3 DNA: TGTGCCAGCAGTTTCCGACAAACGACCCTCTACGAGCAGTACTTC

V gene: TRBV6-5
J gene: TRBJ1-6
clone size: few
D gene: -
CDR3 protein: CASSYDGGNSPLHF
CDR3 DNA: TGTGCCAGCAGTTACGACGGGGGCAATTCACCCCTCCACTTT

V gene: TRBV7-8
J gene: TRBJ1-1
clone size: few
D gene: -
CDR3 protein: CASSLESNRNTEAFF
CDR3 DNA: TGTGCCAGCAGCTTAGAGTCCAACAGGAACACTGAAGCTTTCTTT

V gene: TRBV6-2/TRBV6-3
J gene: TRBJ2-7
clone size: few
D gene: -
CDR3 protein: CASSGRDVPDEQYF
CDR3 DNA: TGTGCCAGCAGTGGCCGGGACGTACCGGACGAGCAGTACTTC

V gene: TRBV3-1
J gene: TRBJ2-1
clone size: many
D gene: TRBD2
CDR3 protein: CASSQSGSSYNEQFF
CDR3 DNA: TGTGCCAGCAGCCAGAGCGGGAGCTCCTACAATGAGCAGTTCTTC

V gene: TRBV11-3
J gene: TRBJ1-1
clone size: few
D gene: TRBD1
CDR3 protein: CASTRTGPNTEAFF
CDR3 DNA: TGTGCCAGCACCCGGACAGGCCCAAACACTGAAGCTTTCTTT

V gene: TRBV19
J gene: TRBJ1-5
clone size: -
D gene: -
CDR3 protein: CASSRTTGGSNQPQHF
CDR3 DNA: TGTGCCAGTAGTAGGACGACAGGCGGGAGCAATCAGCCCCAGCATTTT

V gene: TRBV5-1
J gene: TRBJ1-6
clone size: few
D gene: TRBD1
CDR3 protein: CASSPTGNNSPLHF
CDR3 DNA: TGCGCCAGCAGCCCGACAGGGAACAATTCACCCCTCCACTTT

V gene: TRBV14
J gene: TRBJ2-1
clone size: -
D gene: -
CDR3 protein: CASSRRAGNEQFF
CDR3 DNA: TGTGCCAGCAGCCGTCGGGCCGGCAATGAGCAGTTCTTC

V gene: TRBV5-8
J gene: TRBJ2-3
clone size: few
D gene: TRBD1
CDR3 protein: CASSPRDRVQQYF
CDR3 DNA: TGTGCCAGCAGCCCCAGGGACAGGGTCCAGCAGTATTTT

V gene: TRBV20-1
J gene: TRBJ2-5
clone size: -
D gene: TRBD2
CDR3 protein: CSARDYKREETQYF
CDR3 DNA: TGCAGTGCTAGAGATTATAAGCGGGAGGAGACCCAGTACTTC

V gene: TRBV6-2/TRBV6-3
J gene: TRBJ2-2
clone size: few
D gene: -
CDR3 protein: CASSLPGRMTGELFF
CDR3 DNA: TGTGCCAGCAGTCTTCCGGGCCGGATGACCGGGGAGCTGTTTTTT

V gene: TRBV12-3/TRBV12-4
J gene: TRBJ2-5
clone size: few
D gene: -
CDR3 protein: CASSLEAPSPFCF
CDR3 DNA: TGTGCCAGCAGTTTGGAGGCCCCATCCCCATTTTGCTTC

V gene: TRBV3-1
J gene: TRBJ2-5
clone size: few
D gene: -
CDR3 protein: CASSQQRYREVETQYF
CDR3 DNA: TGTGCCAGCAGCCAACAACGATATAGGGAGGTGGAGACCCAGTACTTC

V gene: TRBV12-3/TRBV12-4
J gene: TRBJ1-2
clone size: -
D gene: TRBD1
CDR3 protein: CATSYAPGQTGYTF
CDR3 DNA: TGTGCCACCTCATATGCCCCGGGACAGACGGGCTACACCTTC

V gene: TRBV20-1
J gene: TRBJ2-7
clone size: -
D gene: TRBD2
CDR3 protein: CSARDSASGTKTYEQYF
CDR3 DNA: TGCAGTGCTAGAGATAGTGCTAGCGGGACAAAAACCTACGAGCAGTACTTC

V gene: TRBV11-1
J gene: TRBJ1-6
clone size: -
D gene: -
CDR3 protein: CASSYDRASYNSPLHF
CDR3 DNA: TGTGCCAGCAGCTACGACAGAGCATCCTATAATTCACCCCTCCACTTT

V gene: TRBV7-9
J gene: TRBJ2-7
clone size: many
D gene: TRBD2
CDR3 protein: CASSLPGLGYEQYF
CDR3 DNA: TGTGCCAGCAGCCTTCCGGGACTAGGTTACGAGCAGTACTTC

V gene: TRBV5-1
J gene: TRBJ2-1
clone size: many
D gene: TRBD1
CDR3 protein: CASRDRMAVGEQFF
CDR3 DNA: TGCGCCAGCAGGGACAGGATGGCCGTAGGTGAGCAGTTCTTC

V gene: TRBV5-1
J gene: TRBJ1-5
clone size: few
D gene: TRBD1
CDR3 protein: CASSLGTGDSNQPQHF
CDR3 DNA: TGCGCCAGCAGCCTAGGGACAGGGGATAGCAATCAGCCCCAGCATTTT

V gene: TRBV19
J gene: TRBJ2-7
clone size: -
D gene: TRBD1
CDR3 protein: CASSSGQGPGEQYF
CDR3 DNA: TGTGCCAGTAGTTCGGGACAGGGACCGGGGGAGCAGTACTTC

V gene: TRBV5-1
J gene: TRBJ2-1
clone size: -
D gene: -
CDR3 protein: CASSSRGNSYNEQFF
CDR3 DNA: TGCGCCAGCAGCTCCCGGGGAAACTCCTACAATGAGCAGTTCTTC

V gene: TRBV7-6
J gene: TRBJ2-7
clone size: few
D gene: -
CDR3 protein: CASSPGSTYAYEQYF
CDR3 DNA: TGTGCCAGCAGCCCTGGCTCGACTTACGCCTACGAGCAGTACTTC

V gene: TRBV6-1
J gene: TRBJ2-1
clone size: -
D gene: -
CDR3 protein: CASSGGAGPYNEQFF
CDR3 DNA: TGTGCCAGCAGTGGCGGGGCGGGACCCTACAATGAGCAGTTCTTC

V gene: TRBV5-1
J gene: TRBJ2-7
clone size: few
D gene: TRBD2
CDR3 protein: CASSLVQTSGRVGAYEQYF
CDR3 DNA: TGCGCCAGCAGCTTGGTACAGACTAGCGGGAGGGTTGGCGCCTACGAGCAGTACTTC

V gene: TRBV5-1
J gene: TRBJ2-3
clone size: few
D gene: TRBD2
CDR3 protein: CASSQGTSGRYTQYF
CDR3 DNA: TGCGCCAGCAGCCAAGGGACTAGCGGGAGGTATACGCAGTATTTT

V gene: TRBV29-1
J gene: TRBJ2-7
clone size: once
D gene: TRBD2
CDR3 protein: CSVVGVRGLAGYEQYF
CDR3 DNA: TGCAGCGTTGTTGGAGTCCGCGGGCTAGCGGGCTACGAGCAGTACTTC

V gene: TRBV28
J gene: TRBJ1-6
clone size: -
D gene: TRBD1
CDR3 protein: CASSRGGTGNSPLHF
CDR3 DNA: TGTGCCAGCAGCCGAGGGGGGACAGGGAATTCACCCCTCCACTTT

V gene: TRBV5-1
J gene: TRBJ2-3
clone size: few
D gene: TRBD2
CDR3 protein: CASSPTLAGRATDTQYF
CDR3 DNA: TGCGCCAGCAGCCCAACTTTAGCGGGGAGGGCCACAGATACGCAGTATTTT

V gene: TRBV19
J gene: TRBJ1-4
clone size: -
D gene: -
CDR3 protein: CASTRDRATNEKLFF
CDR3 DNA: TGTGCCAGTACCAGGGACCGAGCAACTAATGAAAAACTGTTTTTT

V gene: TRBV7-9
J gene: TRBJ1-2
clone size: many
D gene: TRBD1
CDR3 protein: CASSSYIGQGANGYTF
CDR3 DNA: TGTGCCAGCAGCTCATATATCGGACAGGGGGCGAATGGCTACACCTTC

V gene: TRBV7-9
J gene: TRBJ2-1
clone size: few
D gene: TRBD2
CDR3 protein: CASSATSVPPYNEQFF
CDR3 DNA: TGTGCCAGCAGCGCCACTAGCGTACCTCCCTACAATGAGCAGTTCTTC

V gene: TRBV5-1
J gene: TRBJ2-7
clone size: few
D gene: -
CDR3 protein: CASSLSDGIAEQYF
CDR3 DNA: TGCGCCAGCAGCTTGAGTGATGGGATTGCCGAGCAGTACTTC

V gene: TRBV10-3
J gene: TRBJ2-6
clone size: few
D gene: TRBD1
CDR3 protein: CAISGFGTGVSGANVLTF
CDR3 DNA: TGTGCCATCAGTGGATTCGGGACAGGAGTTTCTGGGGCCAACGTCCTGACTTTC

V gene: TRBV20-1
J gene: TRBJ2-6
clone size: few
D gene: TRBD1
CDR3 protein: CSARQGPSGANVLTF
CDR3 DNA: TGCAGTGCGAGACAGGGCCCCTCTGGGGCCAACGTCCTGACTTTC